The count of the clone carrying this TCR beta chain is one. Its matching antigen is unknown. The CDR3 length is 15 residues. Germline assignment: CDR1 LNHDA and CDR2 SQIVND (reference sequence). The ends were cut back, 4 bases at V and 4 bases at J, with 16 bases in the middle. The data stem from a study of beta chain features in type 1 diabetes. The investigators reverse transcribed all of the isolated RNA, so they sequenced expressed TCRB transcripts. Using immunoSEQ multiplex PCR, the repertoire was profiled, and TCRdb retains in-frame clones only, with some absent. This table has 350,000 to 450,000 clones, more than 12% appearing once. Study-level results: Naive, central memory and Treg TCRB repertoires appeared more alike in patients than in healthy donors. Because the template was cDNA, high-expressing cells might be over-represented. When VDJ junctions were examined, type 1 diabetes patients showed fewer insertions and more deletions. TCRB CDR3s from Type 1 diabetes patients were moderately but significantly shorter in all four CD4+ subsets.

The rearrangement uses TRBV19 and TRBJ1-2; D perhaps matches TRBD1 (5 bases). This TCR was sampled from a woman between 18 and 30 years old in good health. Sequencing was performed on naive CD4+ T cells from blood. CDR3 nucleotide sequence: TGTGCCAGTAGTACCGTTCTATCAGGGATCTATGGCTACACCTTC. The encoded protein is CASSTVLSGIYGYTF.